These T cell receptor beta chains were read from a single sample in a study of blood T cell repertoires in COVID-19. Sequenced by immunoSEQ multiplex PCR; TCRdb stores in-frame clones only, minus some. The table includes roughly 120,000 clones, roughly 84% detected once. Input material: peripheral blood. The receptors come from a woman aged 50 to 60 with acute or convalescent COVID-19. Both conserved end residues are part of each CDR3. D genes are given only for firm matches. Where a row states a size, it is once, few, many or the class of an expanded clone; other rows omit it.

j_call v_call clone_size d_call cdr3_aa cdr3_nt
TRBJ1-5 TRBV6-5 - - CASRGVNSNQPQHF TGTGCCAGCAGAGGGGTTAATAGCAATCAGCCCCAGCATTTT
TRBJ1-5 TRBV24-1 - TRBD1 CATSDGGTGLNQPQHF TGTGCCACCAGTGATGGGGGGACAGGCTTGAATCAGCCCCAGCATTTT
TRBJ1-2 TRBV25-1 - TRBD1 CASSEGTGHYGYTF TGTGCCAGCAGTGAAGGGACAGGGCACTATGGCTACACCTTC
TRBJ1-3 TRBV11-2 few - CASSFASAGGNTIYF TGTGCCAGCAGCTTCGCCTCAGCGGGCGGAAACACCATATATTTT
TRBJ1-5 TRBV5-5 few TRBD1 CASSFSLLTGVSNQPQHF TGTGCCAGCAGCTTCTCCCTTTTGACAGGGGTGTCGAATCAGCCCCAGCATTTT
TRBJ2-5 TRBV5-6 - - CASSHPDRQETQYF TGTGCCAGCAGCCACCCGGACAGACAAGAGACCCAGTACTTC
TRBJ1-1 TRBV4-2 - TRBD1 CASSQVGSTGDTEAFF TGTGCCAGCAGCCAAGTGGGTTCGACAGGGGACACTGAAGCTTTCTTT
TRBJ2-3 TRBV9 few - CASSPLRRGPTDTQYF TGTGCCAGCAGCCCTCTCCGGCGGGGACCCACAGATACGCAGTATTTT
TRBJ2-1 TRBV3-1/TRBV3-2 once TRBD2 CASSPGGPGNEQFF TGTGCCAGCAGCCCGGGGGGGCCGGGTAATGAGCAGTTCTTC
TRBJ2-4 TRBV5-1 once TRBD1 CASSSPGQGVGIQYF TGCGCCAGCAGCTCCCCGGGGCAGGGGGTAGGCATTCAGTACTTC
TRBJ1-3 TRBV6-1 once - CASSEARRWGNTIYF TGTGCCAGCAGTGAAGCGCGGAGGTGGGGAAACACCATATATTTT
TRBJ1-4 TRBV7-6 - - CASSLETAFNEKLFF TGTGCCAGCAGCTTAGAGACAGCTTTTAATGAAAAACTGTTTTTT
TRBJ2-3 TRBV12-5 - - CASCTGTTDTQYF TGTGCTAGTTGTACAGGGACGACAGATACGCAGTATTTT
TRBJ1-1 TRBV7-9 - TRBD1 CASSIAGGGTEAFF TGTGCCAGCAGCATAGCAGGGGGAGGGACTGAAGCTTTCTTT
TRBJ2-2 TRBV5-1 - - CASSRRGEDTGELFF TGCGCCAGCAGCCGGCGCGGGGAAGACACCGGGGAGCTGTTTTTT
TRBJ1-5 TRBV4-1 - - CASSQETGIQPQHF TGCGCCAGCAGCCAAGAGACGGGAATTCAGCCCCAGCATTTT
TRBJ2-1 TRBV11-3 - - CASSLGGQYGDEQFF TGTGCCAGCAGCTTAGGGGGGCAGTATGGGGATGAGCAGTTCTTC
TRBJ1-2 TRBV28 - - CASRSGLLYGYTF TGTGCCAGCAGATCGGGACTTCTCTATGGCTACACCTTC
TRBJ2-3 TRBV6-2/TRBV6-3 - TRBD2 CASSPSGGAPDTQYF TGTGCCAGCAGCCCTAGCGGGGGGGCTCCAGATACGCAGTATTTT
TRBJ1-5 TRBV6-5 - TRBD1 CASSLTGSGNQPQHF TGTGCCAGCAGTTTGACAGGGTCGGGCAATCAGCCCCAGCATTTT
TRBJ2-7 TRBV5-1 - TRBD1 CASSLAWGQGFYEQYF TGCGCCAGCAGCTTGGCCTGGGGACAGGGATTCTACGAGCAGTACTTC
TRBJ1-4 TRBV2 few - CASGGQKLFF TGTGCCAGCGGAGGGCAAAAACTGTTTTTT
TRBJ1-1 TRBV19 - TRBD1 CASSRTGGLMYTEAFF TGTGCCAGTAGTCGGACAGGGGGCCTGATGTACACTGAAGCTTTCTTT
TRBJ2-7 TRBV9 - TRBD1 CASSRTGGFENEQYF TGTGCCAGCAGCCGAACAGGGGGGTTTGAAAACGAGCAGTACTTC
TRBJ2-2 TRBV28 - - CASHGALNTGELFF TGTGCCAGCCACGGAGCACTCAACACCGGGGAGCTGTTTTTT
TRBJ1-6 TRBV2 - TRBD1 CASSEAFGDRGQTNSPLHF TGTGCCAGCAGTGAAGCATTCGGGGACAGGGGACAAACAAATTCACCCCTCCACTTT
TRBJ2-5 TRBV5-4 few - CASSLEGETQYF TGTGCCAGCAGCTTGGAGGGGGAGACCCAGTACTTC
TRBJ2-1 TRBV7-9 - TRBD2 CASRGGGTYNEQFF TGTGCCAGCAGGGGCGGGGGTACCTACAATGAGCAGTTCTTC
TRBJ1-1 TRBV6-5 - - CASRRTGTNTEAFF TGTGCCAGCAGACGGACGGGAACCAACACTGAAGCTTTCTTT
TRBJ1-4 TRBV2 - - CASSDSAPEIF TGTGCCAGCAGTGACAGCGCCCCCGAGATTTTT
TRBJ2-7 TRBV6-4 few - CASTPPRIKQGYEQYF TGTGCCAGCACACCCCCTCGGATAAAACAGGGATACGAGCAGTACTTC
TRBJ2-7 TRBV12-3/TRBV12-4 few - CASSLTGSWEQYF TGTGCCAGCAGTTTGACAGGTTCGTGGGAGCAGTACTTC